These T cell receptor beta chains were read from a single sample in a study of blood T cell repertoires in COVID-19. The protocol was immunoSEQ multiplex PCR, while the TCRdb copy is restricted to in-frame clones and leaves out a portion. This sample has roughly 500,000 clones, with 88% found just once. The sequenced sample consisted of PBMCs or T cells enriched from blood (not recorded which). All receptors come from a woman between 35 and 50 years old who had recovered from COVID-19. Each CDR3 is given with its conserved first and last residue. The order of the fields is clone size, V gene, D gene, CDR3 length, J gene, CDR3 DNA, CDR3 protein. A D gene is named only where the DNA matches it firmly. The size of a clone is reported for some rows only, either as once, few or many, or as a class for expanded clones.

NA	TRBV10-2	NA	13	TRBJ1-2	TGCGCCAGCAGGAGGGCCGACAACTATGGCTACACCTTC	CASRRADNYGYTF
NA	TRBV5-6	NA	16	TRBJ1-1	TGTGCCAGCAGCTTGGCCCCCCGCCCTAGAGGCACTGAAGCTTTCTTT	CASSLAPRPRGTEAFF
NA	TRBV27	NA	16	TRBJ1-3	TGTGCCAGCAGTTTAAGTCGGGAGAGCTCTGGAAACACCATATATTTT	CASSLSRESSGNTIYF
NA	TRBV19	TRBD1	13	TRBJ1-1	TGTGCCAGTAGTGACAGGGCCGACACTGAAGCTTTCTTT	CASSDRADTEAFF
NA	TRBV7-2	NA	17	TRBJ1-2	TGTGCCAGCAGCTTAGAAGGTTTTGTCTCAGGGCGGAATGGCTACACCTTC	CASSLEGFVSGRNGYTF
NA	TRBV27	NA	13	TRBJ2-7	TGTGCCAGCAGTTTGGGCACCTACTACGAGCAGTACTTC	CASSLGTYYEQYF
NA	TRBV27	NA	14	TRBJ1-2	TGTGCCAGCAGTTTTCAGGGATCCAACTATGGCTACACCTTC	CASSFQGSNYGYTF
NA	TRBV15	NA	14	TRBJ1-4	TGTGCCACCAGCAGAGGAGCAACTAATGAAAAACTGTTTTTT	CATSRGATNEKLFF
NA	TRBV6-5	TRBD1	15	TRBJ1-2	TGTGCCAGCAGTTGGTCCGGGACAGGGACCTATGGCTACACCTTC	CASSWSGTGTYGYTF
NA	TRBV12-3/TRBV12-4	NA	13	TRBJ1-1	TGTGCCAGCAGTTTAACGGCGGATACTGAAGCTTTCTTT	CASSLTADTEAFF
NA	TRBV9	TRBD1	15	TRBJ1-1	TGTGCCAGCAGCGATAGGGGGCTGGGGGACACTGAAGCTTTCTTT	CASSDRGLGDTEAFF
few	TRBV6-2/TRBV6-3	NA	15	TRBJ2-5	TGTGCCAGCAGTGCCTCAAAAACTAGGAGGGAGACCCAGTACTTC	CASSASKTRRETQYF
NA	TRBV4-2	NA	16	TRBJ2-2	TGTGCCAGCAGCCAAGAGTTCGGCAGGGCCACCGGGGAGCTGTTTTTT	CASSQEFGRATGELFF
NA	TRBV4-3	TRBD2	15	TRBJ2-5	TGCGCCAGCAGCCAAGATAACCGGGAGGAAGAGACCCAGTACTTC	CASSQDNREEETQYF
once	TRBV20-1	TRBD2	13	TRBJ2-7	TGCAGTGCTAGTGAGGGACTATACTACGAGCAGTACTTC	CSASEGLYYEQYF
NA	TRBV5-5	TRBD1	17	TRBJ1-6	TGTGCCAGCAGCTTGATCAGTGGGTGGACAGGGAATTCACCCCTCCACTTT	CASSLISGWTGNSPLHF
NA	TRBV19	TRBD1	15	TRBJ1-6	TGTGCCAGTAGTGCCTACGACAGGGAGGAATCACCCCTCCACTTT	CASSAYDREESPLHF
NA	TRBV18	NA	16	TRBJ1-2	TGTGCCAGCTCACCACCTCGCTGGGGGCCAAACTATGGCTACACCTTC	CASSPPRWGPNYGYTF
NA	TRBV4-1	TRBD1	17	TRBJ1-2	TGCGCCAGCAGCCATGGCAGGGGGCATCTTGGAAACTATGGCTACACCTTC	CASSHGRGHLGNYGYTF
NA	TRBV14	TRBD2	15	TRBJ2-7	TGTGCCAGCAGTCATCTAGCGGGAGCGTCCTACGAGCAGTACTTC	CASSHLAGASYEQYF
once	TRBV5-6	NA	14	TRBJ1-5	TGTGCCAGCAGTAAGTCCAGGGGTGGACAGCCCCAGCATTTT	CASSKSRGGQPQHF
NA	TRBV25-1	TRBD1	17	TRBJ1-5	TGTGCCAGCAGTGATTCTCAGGGGGCATGGAGCAATCAGCCCCAGCATTTT	CASSDSQGAWSNQPQHF
NA	TRBV18	NA	16	TRBJ1-1	TGTGCCAGCTCACCAGGGTTCGGGGGGCTACGAACTGAAGCTTTCTTT	CASSPGFGGLRTEAFF
NA	TRBV3-1/TRBV3-2	NA	13	TRBJ2-7	TGTGCCAGCAGCCAGAAGGGGGCCTACGAGCAGTACTTC	CASSQKGAYEQYF
NA	TRBV4-2	TRBD2	16	TRBJ2-3	TGTGCCAGCAGCCGCGAACTAGCGGGAGCCATAGATACGCAGTATTTT	CASSRELAGAIDTQYF
NA	TRBV15	TRBD1	17	TRBJ1-2	TGTGCCACCAGCAGAGATTGGCCTAAGGGGGCCAACTATGGCTACACCTTC	CATSRDWPKGANYGYTF
NA	TRBV25-1	TRBD1	18	TRBJ1-4	TGTGCCAGCAGACCGATGACACCGACAGGGCGGTCTAATGAAAAACTGTTTTTT	CASRPMTPTGRSNEKLFF
NA	TRBV7-2	NA	15	TRBJ1-5	TGTGCCAGCAGCGTGGACGGGCCCAGGGCTCAGCCCCAGCATTTT	CASSVDGPRAQPQHF
NA	TRBV13	TRBD1	20	TRBJ1-1	TGTGCCAGCAGTTTGACAGGGCTTAGGAATTTAGGGGACTTAAACACTGAAGCTTTCTTT	CASSLTGLRNLGDLNTEAFF